A selection of T cell receptor beta chains follows, all from one sample in a study of T cell responses to AZD1222 COVID-19 vaccine. The table came from immunoSEQ multiplex PCR; TCRdb's copy has only in-frame clones and leaves some out. The sample has approximately 150,000 clones, about 90% seen once; the top ten hold 4.4%. This material consisted of peripheral blood, taken on day 0 of MenACWY control vaccination. These receptors originate from an adult in good health. CDR3s include the opening cysteine and the closing phenylalanine or tryptophan. A D gene is named only where the DNA matches it firmly.

V	J	D	CDR3	DNA
TRBV12-5	TRBJ2-2	TRBD1	CASANGQGNTGELFF	TGTGCTAGTGCCAACGGACAGGGAAACACCGGGGAGCTGTTTTTT
TRBV19	TRBJ2-6	.	CASKRGPGANVLTF	TGTGCCAGTAAACGGGGACCAGGGGCCAACGTCCTGACTTTC
TRBV3-1/TRBV3-2	TRBJ1-1	.	CASSQAVGGTYTEAFF	TGTGCCAGCAGCCAAGCGGTGGGGGGAACCTACACTGAAGCTTTCTTT
TRBV4-2	TRBJ2-5	TRBD2	CASSQETGAGVETQYF	TGTGCCAGCAGCCAAGAAACGGGAGCGGGAGTGGAGACCCAGTACTTC
TRBV29-1	TRBJ2-2	.	CSVGGRGATGELFF	TGCAGCGTGGGGGGGCGAGGGGCTACCGGGGAGCTGTTTTTT
TRBV7-9	TRBJ1-4	.	CASTYSNGEKLFF	TGTGCCAGCACGTATAGTAATGGAGAAAAACTGTTTTTT
TRBV30	TRBJ2-1	TRBD2	CAWSAGTRRLF	TGTGCCTGGAGTGCCGGGACTAGAAGGCTCTTC
TRBV4-1	TRBJ1-1	.	CASSHPIPLNTEAFF	TGCGCCAGCAGCCATCCTATTCCGCTGAACACTGAAGCTTTCTTT
TRBV7-9	TRBJ1-2	TRBD1	CASSGTGTANGYTF	TGTGCCAGCAGCGGAACCGGGACAGCTAATGGCTACACCTTC
TRBV29-1	TRBJ1-1	.	CSVVGREGWNTEAFF	TGCAGCGTCGTCGGCAGGGAGGGGTGGAACACTGAAGCTTTCTTT
TRBV2	TRBJ2-2	.	CASSEALFPLGDSGELFF	TGTGCCAGCAGTGAAGCGCTTTTCCCCCTCGGGGACTCCGGGGAGCTGTTTTTT
TRBV7-6	TRBJ2-2	.	CASTIIQTPRTWNTGELFF	TGTGCCAGCACCATTATTCAAACCCCACGGACATGGAACACCGGGGAGCTGTTTTTT
TRBV28	TRBJ1-2	TRBD1	CASITGGNPYGYTF	TGTGCCAGCATCACAGGGGGCAACCCCTATGGCTACACCTTC
TRBV28	TRBJ1-5	.	CASTWGGLGNQPQHF	TGTGCCAGCACCTGGGGGGGGCTTGGCAATCAGCCCCAGCATTTT
TRBV11-3	TRBJ2-7	.	CASSSAGEDLYEQYF	TGTGCCAGCAGCAGCGCAGGGGAAGACCTCTACGAGCAGTACTTC
TRBV28	TRBJ2-3	.	CASSLTPASRGGTDTQYF	TGTGCCAGCAGTTTAACACCGGCTTCTAGGGGCGGAACAGATACGCAGTATTTT
TRBV18	TRBJ1-2	.	CASSPLGGPFEFTNYGYTF	TGTGCCAGCTCACCCCTCGGGGGTCCGTTTGAGTTTACCAACTATGGCTACACCTTC
TRBV6-1	TRBJ1-2	TRBD1	CASSEAPGGNYGYTF	TGTGCCAGCAGTGAAGCCCCAGGGGGAAACTATGGCTACACCTTC